The 29 T cell receptor beta chains in this list originate from one sample, sequenced in a study of glioma-infiltrating T cells after dendritic cell vaccination. Sequenced by immunoSEQ multiplex PCR; TCRdb stores in-frame clones only, minus some. The table lists under 100,000 clones, roughly three quarters of them singletons. This sample comprised blood, obtained before dendritic cell vaccination. These receptors came from a human donor with glioblastoma.

This chain links TRBV29-1 with TRBJ1-2; 9 nucleotides agree with TRBD1. Germline CDR1 is SQVTM and CDR2 is ANQGSEA. The CDR3 loop spans 12 amino acids. Losses at the gene ends were 7 bases for V and 4 bases for J; bases not matched to a gene: 4. The CDR3 DNA follows: TGCAGCGCTGTACAGGGGGCCTATGGCTACACCTTC. Translated, it gives CSAVQGAYGYTF. Full variable domain (missing parts from reference TRBV29-1 and TRBJ1-2): SAVISQKPSRDICQRGTSLTIQCQVDSQVTMMFWYRQQPGQSLTLIATANQGSEATYESGFVIDKFPISRPNLTFSTLTVSNMSPEDSSIYLCSAVQGAYGYTFGSGTRLTVV.

The J gene is TRBJ1-1, the V gene TRBV4-1; possible D gene TRBD1, 5 bases. Germline V gene data show CDR1 as MGHRA and CDR2 as YSYEKL. Trimming stripped 2 bases from V and 1 base from J, with 17 bases between. There are 17 residues in the CDR3. CDR3 coding DNA: TGCGCCAGCAGCCAATATGGGCAGGGTGGTTGGAACACTGAAGCTTTCTTT. This encodes CASSQYGQGGWNTEAFF.

The V call is TRBV18, the J call TRBJ2-7; 9 bases agree with TRBD2. CDR1 is KGHSH, CDR2 LQKENI, per germline. The CDR3 is made up of 14 amino acids. Trimming at V came to 3 bases and at J to 4 bases, leaving 4 bases not matched to a gene. The CDR3: CASSPTSGWYEQYF. CDR3 sequence (DNA): TGTGCCAGCTCACCCACTAGCGGGTGGTACGAGCAGTACTTC.

The V call is TRBV6-5, the J call TRBJ1-2; 10 bases match TRBD1. The CDR3 contains 16 residues. Germline CDR1 and CDR2: MNHEY and SVGAGI. Trimming took 0 bases from V and 6 from J; bases not matched to a gene: 7. This CDR3 reads CASSYSMGTGDNGYTF. The DNA for the CDR3 is TGTGCCAGCAGTTACTCGATGGGGACAGGGGACAATGGCTACACCTTC.

The V gene is TRBV19, the J gene TRBJ2-7, with TRBD2 matching 8 bases. J was trimmed by 7 bases and V by 6 bases; bases with no gene match: 5. This CDR3 is 12 amino acids long. The germline V gene encodes CDR1 LNHDA and CDR2 SQIVND (reference sequence). DNA of the CDR3: TGTGCCAGTAGGGGACTAGTGGGGGAGCAGTACTTC. Protein sequence: CASRGLVGEQYF.

V usage is TRBV7-8 and J usage is TRBJ1-2; D is unresolved. Germline-derived CDR1 and CDR2 are SGHVS and FQNEAQ. The length of the CDR3 is 15 residues. Trimming pared 0 bases from V and 4 bases from J, leaving 12 bases between. CDR3 nucleotides: TGTGCCAGCAGCTTAGCTGTGGAGATTCTCTATGGCTACACCTTC. Translating it yields CASSLAVEILYGYTF.

The chain is built from TRBV29-1 and TRBJ1-2; 8 bases map to TRBD1. The V gene's germline CDR1 is SQVTM and CDR2 ANQGSEA. The trim removed 4 bases at V and 4 bases at J, leaving 5 bases unmatched. The CDR3 consists of 13 residues. Here the CDR3 DNA reads TGCAGCGTTGGTCCAGGGGGCGGCTATGGCTACACCTTC. Translated, it gives CSVGPGGGYGYTF.

V and J are TRBV30 and TRBJ2-7; TRBD1 agrees at 7 bases. The CDR3 spans 13 residues. The germline gives CDR1 GTSNPN, CDR2 SVGIG (reference sequence). With V trimmed by 8 bases and J by 3 bases, 10 bases remained unmatched. The CDR3 reads CAGAGGFLYEQYF. CDR3 nucleotide sequence: TGTGCCGGTGCAGGGGGATTCCTCTACGAGCAGTACTTC. Filled out from reference TRBV30 and TRBJ2-7, the complete variable domain reads SQTIHQWPATLVQPVGSPLSLECTVEGTSNPNLYWYRQAAGRGLQLLFYSVGIGQISSEVPQNLSASRPQDRQFILSSKKLLLSDSGFYLCAGAGGFLYEQYFGPGTRLTVT.

The gene calls are TRBV6-6 and TRBJ2-5; D possibly corresponds to TRBD2 (6 bases). The CDR3 length is 14 residues. Trimming pared 0 bases from V and 8 bases from J, leaving 13 bases between. Looked up from germline, CDR1 is MNHNY and CDR2 is SVGAGI (reference sequence). CDR3 amino acids: CASSYSPIGGTQYF. CDR3 sequence (DNA): TGTGCCAGCAGTTACTCACCCATCGGGGGAACCCAGTACTTC.

Here the CDR3 reads CAIRGGNEQFF. The CDR3 nucleotides are TGTGCCATTAGAGGGGGCAATGAGCAGTTCTTC. V is TRBV10-3 and J is TRBJ2-1; D might be TRBD1 (6 bases). The V end lost 9 bases, the J end lost 6 bases, and 9 bases lay between the germline ends. CDR3 size: 11 residues. Germline lookup yields CDR1 ENHRY and CDR2 SYGVKD.

V and J are TRBV5-1 and TRBJ1-4; 7 positions match TRBD1. Germline loops: CDR1 SGHRS, CDR2 YFSETQ. There are 15 residues in the CDR3. Losses at the gene ends were 4 bases for V and 8 bases for J; bases not matched to a gene: 11. The CDR3 bases are TGCGCCAGCAGCCCTTCGACAGGGTTGGCGGAAAAACTGTTTTTT. It is translated as CASSPSTGLAEKLFF.

This chain uses TRBV7-9 with TRBJ2-7; TRBD2 matches 8 bases. Germline V lookup: CDR1 SEHNR, CDR2 FQNEAQ (reference sequence). Losses at the gene ends were 2 bases for V and 0 bases for J; bases not matched to a gene: 0. The CDR3 runs to 14 residues. CDR3 coding DNA: TGTGCCAGCAGCTTAAGCGGGGGCTCCTACGAGCAGTACTTC. This sequence encodes CASSLSGGSYEQYF.

The rearrangement links TRBV18 to TRBJ1-1, with TRBD1 as a possible D gene (5 bases). The CDR3 loop spans 15 amino acids. The V and J ends lost 3 bases and 5 bases respectively, with 16 bases between them. CDR1 is KGHSH and CDR2 is LQKENI in the germline V gene. The CDR3 DNA is TGTGCCAGCTCACCGGGGGAGCGGGGATGGACTGAAGCTTTCTTT. This translates into CASSPGERGWTEAFF.

The V and J genes are TRBV29-1 and TRBJ2-2; 8 bases are shared with TRBD2. The CDR3 loop spans 14 amino acids. From germline, CDR1 is SQVTM and CDR2 ANQGSEA. Germline trimming cut 4 bases from V and 5 bases from J; bases unmatched to any gene: 6. The CDR3 region has the DNA TGCAGCGTTGGACGGGGGGGCAGAACCGGGGAGCTGTTTTTT. Residues: CSVGRGGRTGELFF.

The table lists this clone with a few counts. V and J are TRBV7-9 and TRBJ1-2; no clear D. This CDR3 contains 11 residues. V was trimmed by 8 bases and J by 0 bases, leaving 4 bases between them. Germline loops: CDR1 SEHNR, CDR2 FQNEAQ (reference sequence). DNA for the CDR3: TGTGCCAGCGAGTCTAACTATGGCTACACCTTC. It codes for CASESNYGYTF.

The J gene is TRBJ1-5, the V gene TRBV28, with TRBD1 as a possible D gene (6 bases). The V end was cut by 6 bases, the J end by 3 bases, with 18 bases between. The V gene's germline CDR1 is MDHEN and CDR2 SYDVKM. This CDR3 is 16 amino acids long. Here the CDR3 reads CASRPSGVGHNQPQHF. CDR3 DNA: TGTGCCAGCAGACCATCAGGGGTAGGGCACAATCAGCCCCAGCATTTT.

This chain joins TRBV30 and TRBJ2-7; 9 bases fit TRBD1. Trimming took 3 bases from V and 5 from J; bases not matched to a gene: 5. Looked up from germline, CDR1 is GTSNPN and CDR2 is SVGIG (reference sequence). This CDR3 has 13 residues. CDR3: CAWRRDRAHEQYV. DNA for the CDR3: TGTGCCTGGAGAAGGGACAGGGCGCACGAGCAGTACGTC.

V usage is TRBV28 and J usage is TRBJ1-5; D unclear. CDR1 and CDR2 (germline): MDHEN, SYDVKM. The CDR3 sequence is 15 residues long. With 9 bases removed from V and 0 bases from J, the gap between germline ends came to 15 bases. The DNA for the CDR3 is TGTGCCAGTGGTCCGGCGGGGAATAGCAATCAGCCCCAGCATTTT. It codes for CASGPAGNSNQPQHF. The whole variable domain, filled in from reference TRBV28 and TRBJ1-5, reads DVKVTQSSRYLVKRTGEKVFLECVQDMDHENMFWYRQDPGLGLRLIYFSYDVKMKEKGDIPEGYSVSREKKERFSLILESASTNQTSMYLCASGPAGNSNQPQHFGDGTRLSIL.

This CDR3 reads CASSSSGRATGELFF. CDR3 sequence (DNA): TGTGCCAGCAGTTCTAGCGGGAGGGCCACCGGGGAGCTGTTTTTT. The V and J genes are TRBV2 and TRBJ2-2; 12 positions agree with TRBD2. The V and J ends lost 5 bases and 4 bases, in that order; junction bases with no gene match: 2. CDR1 is SNHLY and CDR2 is FYNNEI in the germline V gene. CDR3 size: 15 residues.

This clone was observed a handful of times. The chain is built from TRBV30 and TRBJ1-5, with a tentative D call TRBD1 (5 bases). The CDR3 runs 13 residues. In germline, CDR1 is GTSNPN, CDR2 SVGIG (reference sequence). With 2 bases removed from V and 9 bases from J, the gap between germline ends came to 14 bases. Written as DNA, the CDR3 is TGTGCCTGGAGTACTGGGGCCATGGGGCCCCAGCATTTT. Amino acid sequence: CAWSTGAMGPQHF.

The V and J genes are TRBV12-5 and TRBJ1-1; 7 nucleotides match TRBD1. The junction had 2 bases not matched to a gene; V was cut back by 0 bases and J by 4 bases. Germline V gene lookup returns CDR1 LGHNT and CDR2 FRNRAP. The CDR3 is 14 amino acids. The CDR3 loop is CASGLVPGGTEAFF. DNA of the CDR3: TGTGCTAGTGGTTTGGTACCAGGGGGCACTGAAGCTTTCTTT.

The chain couples TRBV5-1 to TRBJ2-3, with 7 bases lining up with TRBD1. Germline V gene sequence: CDR1 SGHRS, CDR2 YFSETQ. J was trimmed by 0 bases and V by 5 bases; bases with no gene match: 3. The CDR3 runs 14 residues. The CDR3 loop reads CASSGGQSTDTQYF. For the CDR3, the DNA is TGCGCCAGCAGTGGGGGACAGAGCACAGATACGCAGTATTTT.

The rearrangement joins TRBV6-1 to TRBJ1-2; TRBD1 matches at 10 bases. This CDR3 contains 14 residues. After removal of 0 bases from V and 14 bases from J, the junction contained 9 bases not matched to a gene. CDR1 and CDR2 from the germline V gene are MNHNS and SASEGT. CDR3 nucleotides: TGTGCCAGCAGTGAAGCCCTCGGACAGGGGGAAAAAACCTTC. Translation: CASSEALGQGEKTF.

The J gene is TRBJ1-2, the V gene TRBV2; TRBD1 matches at 9 bases. This CDR3 contains 15 residues. With V trimmed by 10 bases and J by 4 bases, 13 bases remained unmatched. The germline gives CDR1 SNHLY, CDR2 FYNNEI. The CDR3 spells CATKKGQGTGYGYTF. CDR3 sequence (DNA): TGTGCCACCAAAAAGGGACAGGGAACGGGCTATGGCTACACCTTC.

In nucleotides, the CDR3 is TGTGCCTGGACCCTCGGGGGAGGGCCCCACAATGAGCAGTTCTTC. It specifies CAWTLGGGPHNEQFF. The V and J genes are TRBV30 and TRBJ2-1, with TRBD2 identical over 7 bases. The trim removed 4 bases at V and 5 bases at J, leaving 11 bases unmatched. CDR1 GTSNPN and CDR2 SVGIG come from the germline V gene (reference sequence). The CDR3 has 15 residues. Filled out from reference TRBV30 and TRBJ2-1, the complete variable domain reads SQTIHQWPATLVQPVGSPLSLECTVEGTSNPNLYWYRQAAGRGLQLLFYSVGIGQISSEVPQNLSASRPQDRQFILSSKKLLLSDSGFYLCAWTLGGGPHNEQFFGPGTRLTVL.

The chain employs TRBV4-1 and TRBJ1-2; possible D gene TRBD1, 5 bases. Germline V gene lookup returns CDR1 MGHRA and CDR2 YSYEKL. Trimming took 2 bases from V and 7 from J, leaving 20 bases between them. CDR3 length: 16 amino acids. The chain's CDR3 is CASSQPPRGEGLGYTF. CDR3 DNA: TGCGCCAGCAGCCAACCCCCGCGGGGGGAGGGACTTGGCTACACCTTC.

This rearrangement joins TRBV6-1 to TRBJ2-1, with D perhaps TRBD2 (6 bases). The CDR3 is 16 amino acids. Trimming removed 4 bases at V and 6 bases at J, with 19 bases between. CDR1 MNHNS and CDR2 SASEGT come from the germline V gene. The CDR3 DNA sequence: TGTGCCAGCAGTGGCCAGACTAGGTCTACGCTCAATGAGCAGTTCTTC. It is translated as CASSGQTRSTLNEQFF.

This sequence joins TRBV5-6 and TRBJ1-4; D perhaps matches TRBD1 (6 bases). Germline CDR1 reads SGHDT; CDR2 reads YYEEEE. The CDR3 covers 15 residues. Trimming took 2 bases from V and 4 from J, leaving 12 bases between them. CDR3 nucleotide sequence: TGTGCCAGCAGCTTCGGTCCAGGGGATAATGAAAAACTGTTTTTT. Residues: CASSFGPGDNEKLFF. Together with reference TRBV5-6 and TRBJ1-4, the CDR3 gives the full variable domain: DAGVTQSPTHLIKTRGQQVTLRCSPKSGHDTVSWYQQALGQGPQFIFQYYEEEERQRGNFPDRFSGHQFPNYSSELNVNALLLGDSALYLCASSFGPGDNEKLFFGSGTQLSVL.

This clone came up a few times. V usage is TRBV27 and J usage is TRBJ2-3; D is perhaps TRBD2 (6 bases). Germline assignment: CDR1 MNHEY and CDR2 SMNVEV (reference sequence). This CDR3 comprises 15 residues. V was trimmed by 8 bases and J by 2 bases, leaving 17 bases between them. CDR3 nucleotide sequence: TGTGCCAGCGCAAGGGACTGGAGGCTCACAGATACGCAGTATTTT. Translated, it gives CASARDWRLTDTQYF.